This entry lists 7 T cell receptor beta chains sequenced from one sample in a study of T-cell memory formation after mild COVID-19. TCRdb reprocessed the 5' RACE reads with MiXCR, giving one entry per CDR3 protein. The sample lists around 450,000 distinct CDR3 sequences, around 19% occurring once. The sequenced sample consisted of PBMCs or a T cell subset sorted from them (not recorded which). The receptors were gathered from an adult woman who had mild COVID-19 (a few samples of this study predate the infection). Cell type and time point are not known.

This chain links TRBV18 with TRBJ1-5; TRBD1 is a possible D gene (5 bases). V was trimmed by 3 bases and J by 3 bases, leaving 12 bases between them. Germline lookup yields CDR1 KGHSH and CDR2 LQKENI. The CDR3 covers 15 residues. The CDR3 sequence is CASSPQGNPNQPQHF. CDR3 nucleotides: TGTGCCAGCTCACCCCAGGGAAACCCCAATCAGCCCCAGCATTTT. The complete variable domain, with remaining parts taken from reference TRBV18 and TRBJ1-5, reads NAGVMQNPRHLVRRRGQEARLRCSPMKGHSHVYWYRQLPEEGLKFMVYLQKENIIDESGMPKERFSAEFPKEGPSILRIQQVVRGDSAAYFCASSPQGNPNQPQHFGDGTRLSIL.

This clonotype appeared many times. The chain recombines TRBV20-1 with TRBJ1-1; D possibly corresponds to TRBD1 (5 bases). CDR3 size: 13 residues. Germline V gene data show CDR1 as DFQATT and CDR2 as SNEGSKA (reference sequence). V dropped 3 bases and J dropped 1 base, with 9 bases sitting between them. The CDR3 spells CSARRQTNTEAFF. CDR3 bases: TGCAGTGCTAGGCGACAGACGAACACTGAAGCTTTCTTT.

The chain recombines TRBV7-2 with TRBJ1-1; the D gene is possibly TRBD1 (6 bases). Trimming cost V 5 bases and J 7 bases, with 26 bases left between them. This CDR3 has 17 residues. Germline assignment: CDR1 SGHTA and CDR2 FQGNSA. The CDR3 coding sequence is TGTGCCAGCAGCCCGTGGGACATTACGGATCGAGGTGATGAAGCTTTCTTT. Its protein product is CASSPWDITDRGDEAFF.

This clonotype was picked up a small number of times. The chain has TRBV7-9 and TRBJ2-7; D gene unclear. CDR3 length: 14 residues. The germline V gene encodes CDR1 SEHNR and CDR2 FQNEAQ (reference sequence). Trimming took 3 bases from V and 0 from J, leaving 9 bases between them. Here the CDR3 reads CASSLDQSSYEQYF. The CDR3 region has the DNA TGTGCCAGCAGCTTGGACCAGTCCTCCTACGAGCAGTACTTC.

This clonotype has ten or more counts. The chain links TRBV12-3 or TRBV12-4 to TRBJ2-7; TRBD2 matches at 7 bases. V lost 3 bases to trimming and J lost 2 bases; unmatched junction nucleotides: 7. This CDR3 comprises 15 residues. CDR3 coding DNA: TGTGCCAGCAGTTTCCTTGGCGGGGGAACCTACGAGCAGTACTTC. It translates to CASSFLGGGTYEQYF.

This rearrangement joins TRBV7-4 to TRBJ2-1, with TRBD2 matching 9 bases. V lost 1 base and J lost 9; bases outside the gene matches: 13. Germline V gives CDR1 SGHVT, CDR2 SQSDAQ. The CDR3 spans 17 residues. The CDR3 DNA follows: TGTGCCAGCAGCTTAGGAGGCCTAGCGGGGAGGGCGATTGAGCAGTTCTTC. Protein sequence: CASSLGGLAGRAIEQFF.

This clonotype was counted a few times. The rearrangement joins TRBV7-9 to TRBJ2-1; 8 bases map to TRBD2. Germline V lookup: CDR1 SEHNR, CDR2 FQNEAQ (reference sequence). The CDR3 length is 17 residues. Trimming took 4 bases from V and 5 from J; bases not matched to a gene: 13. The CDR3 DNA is TGTGCCAGCAGCTCGCCCCTCAGAACTAGCGGAAACAATGAGCAGTTCTTC. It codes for CASSSPLRTSGNNEQFF.